These 27 T cell receptor beta chains were sequenced from one sample in a study of blood T cell repertoires in COVID-19. Generated by immunoSEQ multiplex PCR, the TCRdb table keeps only in-frame clones and is missing some. The profile covers roughly 250,000 clones, with about four fifths appearing a single time and about 9% taken by the ten largest. The sequenced material came from peripheral blood. These receptors were obtained from a man aged 40-49 years with active or convalescent COVID-19.

The chain employs TRBV19 and TRBJ2-5, with TRBD1 matching 7 bases. The trim removed 4 bases at V and 7 bases at J, leaving 9 bases unmatched. CDR3 length: 14 amino acids. In germline, CDR1 is LNHDA, CDR2 SQIVND (reference sequence). The CDR3 loop reads CASSTGTEGVTQYF. The CDR3 DNA reads as TGTGCCAGTAGTACCGGGACAGAAGGGGTGACCCAGTACTTC.

This clone was seen many times. The V call is TRBV7-2, the J call TRBJ1-3; D gene uncertain. The germline gives CDR1 SGHTA, CDR2 FQGNSA. V lost 2 bases, J lost 0 bases, and 5 bases lay in between. There are 14 residues in the CDR3. In DNA, the CDR3 is TGTGCCAGCAGCTTACCGTTCTCTGGAAACACCATATATTTT. This translates into CASSLPFSGNTIYF.

This sequence joins TRBV7-9 and TRBJ2-2; maybe TRBD1 (5 bases). CDR1 is SEHNR, CDR2 FQNEAQ, per germline (reference sequence). Trimming removed 5 bases from V and 6 bases from J, with 13 bases in between. The CDR3 length is 14 residues. CDR3 loop: CASSNAGWAGELFF. The DNA for the CDR3 is TGTGCCAGCAGCAATGCAGGGTGGGCCGGGGAGCTGTTTTTT.

The chain couples TRBV5-6 to TRBJ1-4, with 7 bases matching TRBD1. V was pared by 0 bases and J by 6 bases, with 8 bases of the junction left unmatched. Germline V lookup: CDR1 SGHDT, CDR2 YYEEEE. This CDR3 spans 16 amino acids. CDR3 sequence reads: CASSLGLAGQHEKLFF. The CDR3, as DNA: TGTGCCAGCAGCTTGGGATTGGCGGGACAGCATGAAAAACTGTTTTTT.

The DNA for the CDR3 is TGTGCCTGGACCATAGGGGAAGGATCACCCCTCCACTTT. Its translation: CAWTIGEGSPLHF. The V gene is TRBV30, the J gene TRBJ1-6, with a weak D call TRBD1 (5 bases). The CDR3 sequence is 13 residues long. Per the germline V gene, CDR1 is GTSNPN and CDR2 is SVGIG (reference sequence). Trimming took 4 bases from V and 10 from J, leaving 14 bases between them.

This clone showed up just a few times. Additional DNA sequences in this sample encode the identical CDR3. This chain links TRBV27 with TRBJ1-4; D may be TRBD1 (5 bases). Trimming pared 3 bases from V and 3 bases from J, leaving 8 bases between. CDR1 is MNHEY and CDR2 is SMNVEV in the germline V gene (reference sequence). CDR3 length: 14 residues. This CDR3 reads CASSLGGANEKLFF. CDR3 in DNA: TGTGCCAGCAGTTTGGGGGGGGCTAATGAAAAACTGTTTTTT.

The CDR3 loop is CAWSGGSGVPQHF. The CDR3 DNA sequence: TGTGCCTGGAGTGGGGGCTCTGGCGTGCCCCAGCATTTT. The chain employs TRBV30 and TRBJ1-5; D is possibly TRBD1 (5 bases). Germline values: CDR1 GTSNPN, CDR2 SVGIG (reference sequence). Trimming removed 1 base at V and 9 bases at J, with 13 bases between. The CDR3 runs 13 residues.

This clone was detected only a few times. This chain connects TRBV27 to TRBJ2-5; 7 bases are shared with TRBD1. The CDR3 is made up of 13 amino acids. After removal of 3 bases from V and 3 bases from J, the junction contained 1 base not matched to a gene. Germline assignment: CDR1 MNHEY and CDR2 SMNVEV (reference sequence). CDR3 residues: CASSFRGKETQYF. CDR3 in DNA: TGTGCCAGCAGTTTCAGGGGGAAAGAGACCCAGTACTTC.

The genes are TRBV3-1 (or the pseudogene TRBV3-2) and TRBJ1-6, with 7 bases lining up with TRBD1. CDR3 length: 14 amino acids. The germline gives CDR1 LGHDT, CDR2 YNNKEL (reference sequence). V lost 4 bases to trimming and J lost 7 bases; unmatched junction nucleotides: 4. The CDR3 is CASSLGQVNSPLHF. CDR3 nucleotides: TGTGCCAGCAGCCTCGGACAGGTGAATTCACCCCTCCACTTT.

CDR3 nucleotides: TGTGCCAGCAGCTTAGAGGGCTCGAACACTGAAGCTTTCTTT. It codes for CASSLEGSNTEAFF. The V and J genes are TRBV11-3 and TRBJ1-1; D gene uncertain. V dropped 0 bases and J dropped 1 base, with 6 bases sitting between them. This CDR3 has 14 amino acids. CDR1 and CDR2 from the germline V gene are SGHNT and YENEEA.

The CDR3 is CAWSVGWTGTINSNQPQHF. The DNA of the CDR3 is TGTGCCTGGAGTGTAGGTTGGACAGGGACCATCAATAGCAATCAGCCCCAGCATTTT. The chain links TRBV30 to TRBJ1-5; TRBD1 agrees at 8 bases. The CDR3 is 19 amino acids. The germline gives CDR1 GTSNPN, CDR2 SVGIG (reference sequence). The V segment lost 0 bases and the J segment 0 bases; nucleotides outside the gene matches: 13.

The rearrangement joins TRBV11-2 to TRBJ1-2; weak D call: TRBD1 (6 bases). Germline values: CDR1 SGHAT, CDR2 FQNNGV. This CDR3 contains 14 residues. V lost 7 bases and J 7 bases, leaving 19 bases between the germline ends. The CDR3 DNA sequence: TGTGCCAGCAAAAGGGAAACAGGGACGGGTGGCTACACCTTC. Translated: CASKRETGTGGYTF.

V gene TRBV28 combines with J gene TRBJ2-6; 7 nucleotides align to TRBD2. Germline trimming cut 3 bases from V and 2 bases from J; bases unmatched to any gene: 1. Germline V gene lookup returns CDR1 MDHEN and CDR2 SYDVKM. This CDR3 has 15 residues. DNA of the CDR3: TGTGCCAGCAGTTTTCGGGGGGCTGGGGCCAACGTCCTGACTTTC. Translated, it gives CASSFRGAGANVLTF.

This chain uses TRBV7-2 with TRBJ2-7; TRBD1 aligns across 7 bases. The CDR3 has 15 amino acids. The germline V gene has CDR1 SGHTA and CDR2 FQGNSA. Trimming took 5 bases from V and 6 from J; bases not matched to a gene: 13. The CDR3 DNA follows: TGTGCCAGCAGCGGTACCGGGACAGTTGTTGGCGAGCAGTACTTC. It translates to CASSGTGTVVGEQYF.

The V call is TRBV5-1, the J call TRBJ1-2; D might be TRBD1 (5 bases). The CDR3 is 13 residues long. The V end was cut by 0 bases, the J end by 6 bases, with 9 bases between. Germline values: CDR1 SGHRS, CDR2 YFSETQ. The CDR3 DNA sequence: TGCGCCAGCAGCTTGGGGGGCGGCGATGGCTACACCTTC. Residues: CASSLGGGDGYTF.

The chain links TRBV5-1 to TRBJ1-2, with D perhaps TRBD1 (6 bases). The CDR3 has 14 residues. Germline values: CDR1 SGHRS, CDR2 YFSETQ. V lost 4 bases, J lost 3 bases, and 13 bases lay in between. CDR3 nucleotides: TGCGCCAGCAGCATACAGGGAGAGGACTATGGCTACACCTTC. Its protein product is CASSIQGEDYGYTF.

This clone was observed a handful of times. The chain uses TRBV10-3 and TRBJ1-1, with 7 bases that match TRBD1. Germline assignment: CDR1 ENHRY and CDR2 SYGVKD. The CDR3 totals 14 residues. V lost 6 bases and J lost 0; bases outside the gene matches: 4. Here the CDR3 reads CAIRTDRLNTEAFF. CDR3 DNA: TGTGCCATCAGGACGGACAGGTTGAACACTGAAGCTTTCTTT.

The chain has TRBV5-1 and TRBJ1-3, with TRBD1 identical over 11 bases. The J segment lost 8 bases and the V segment lost 3 bases, leaving 4 bases of the junction unmatched. The CDR3 is made up of 14 amino acids. Germline CDR1 reads SGHRS; CDR2 reads YFSETQ. Written as DNA, the CDR3 is TGCGCCAGCAGCTCCGGGACAGGGGGGGACACCATATATTTT. Its translation: CASSSGTGGDTIYF. The full variable domain, with the rest looked up from reference TRBV5-1 and TRBJ1-3, is KAGVTQTPRYLIKTRGQQVTLSCSPISGHRSVSWYQQTPGQGLQFLFEYFSETQRNKGNFPGRFSGRQFSNSRSEMNVSTLELGDSALYLCASSSGTGGDTIYFGEGSWLTVV.

The chain links TRBV15 to TRBJ1-2; tentatively, D is TRBD1 (6 bases). Germline CDR1 and CDR2: LNHNV and YYDKDF (reference sequence). V gave up 5 bases and J gave up 4 bases, with 17 bases separating them. The CDR3 sequence is 15 residues long. The CDR3 nucleotides are TGTGCCACCAGCCGTTCCCATGGGGGCGGCTATGGCTACACCTTC. Encoded protein: CATSRSHGGGYGYTF.

The CDR3 nucleotides read TGTGCCAGTAGGATGGCTCCTCAGTCAGATACGCAGTATTTT. This sequence encodes CASRMAPQSDTQYF. The chain uses TRBV19 and TRBJ2-3; D is unclear. The length of the CDR3 is 14 residues. CDR1 is LNHDA and CDR2 is SQIVND in the germline V gene (reference sequence). Trimming removed 6 bases from V and 4 bases from J, with 14 bases in between.

The gene calls are TRBV24-1 and TRBJ1-2; D may be TRBD1 (5 bases). Germline values: CDR1 KGHDR, CDR2 SFDVKD. V lost 3 bases to trimming and J lost 8 bases, with 18 bases between them. The CDR3 consists of 15 residues. CDR3 region: CATSDRSGDLGGYTF. CDR3 nucleotides: TGTGCCACCAGTGATCGCTCCGGGGACTTAGGAGGCTACACCTTC.

This clone was observed once. This chain uses TRBV12-5 with TRBJ1-5, with D unclear. V dropped 7 bases and J dropped 4 bases, with 5 bases sitting between them. Germline loops: CDR1 LGHNT, CDR2 FRNRAP. CDR3 length: 11 amino acids. The CDR3 sequence: CASAFNQPQHF. The CDR3 DNA follows: TGTGCTAGTGCCTTTAATCAGCCCCAGCATTTT.

The chain joins TRBV25-1 to TRBJ1-2; D is unclear. CDR3 size: 18 residues. CDR1 is MGHDK, CDR2 SYGVNS, per germline. Trimming took 2 bases from V and 4 from J, leaving 23 bases between them. CDR3: CASSEGGNLGRKLYGYTF. CDR3 DNA sequence: TGTGCCAGCAGTGAAGGAGGGAATCTCGGCAGAAAACTCTATGGCTACACCTTC.

The J gene is TRBJ1-5, the V gene TRBV30; possible D gene TRBD1, 6 bases. CDR3 length: 17 amino acids. From germline, CDR1 is GTSNPN and CDR2 SVGIG (reference sequence). The V and J ends lost 2 bases and 9 bases respectively, with 26 bases between them. CDR3 bases: TGTGCCTGGAGTCCAGACCGCTATAACAGGGCTACCAGGCCCCAGCATTTT. It translates to CAWSPDRYNRATRPQHF.

The chain uses TRBV15 and TRBJ1-3, with D tentatively TRBD1 (5 bases). Per the germline V gene, CDR1 is LNHNV and CDR2 is YYDKDF (reference sequence). The CDR3 is 19 amino acids. V was pared by 3 bases and J by 3 bases, with 24 bases between. The CDR3 region is CATSSRRGEGFSDGNTIYF. In DNA, the CDR3 is TGTGCCACCAGCAGCCGCCGGGGGGAGGGTTTTTCGGATGGAAACACCATATATTTT.

This clone occurred once. The chain joins TRBV6-5 to TRBJ2-5; D gene ambiguous. Between the trimmed V and J ends, which lost 2 bases and 0 bases, there was a span of 4 bases. Germline CDR1 and CDR2: MNHEY and SVGAGI. The CDR3 totals 13 residues. CDR3 sequence: CASSYLYQETQYF. The CDR3 DNA sequence: TGTGCCAGCAGTTACCTGTACCAAGAGACCCAGTACTTC.

This clone was seen a single time. The chain links TRBV4-1 to TRBJ2-3; D unclear. The CDR3 extends over 14 amino acids. The V gene lost 0 bases and the J gene lost 4 bases, with 8 bases spanning the gap. CDR1 and CDR2 (germline): MGHRA, YSYEKL. This CDR3 reads CASSQEVRADTQYF. The CDR3 coding sequence is TGCGCCAGCAGCCAAGAGGTCCGGGCAGATACGCAGTATTTT.